At least ten counts were recorded for the clone carrying this TCR beta chain. The antigen remains undetermined. The time point here: patch test 3, about 24 weeks after DPC sensitization. Described treatment: therapeutic diphenylcyclopropenone sensitization with weekly scalp DPC. Samples of blood were obtained prior to the application of each patch test. The CDR3 extends over 17 amino acids. The data are from a study of human T cells and chemical hapten exposure. Study at large: Investigators sensitized roughly 2 cm by roughly 2 cm of upper inner arm skin with 2% DPC. Study results and caveats: The donors suffered from alopecia, so their immune response may not match that of healthy people. Once DPC sensitization occurred, TCRs above 1 in 1000 frequency showed no change.

TCRdb reprocessed the RACE reads via MiXCR and lists one record per CDR3 protein. The sample gives 50,000 to 70,000 distinct CDR3 sequences, around 12% of which show up once; about 2.4% is in the top ten. This sequence joins TRBV21-1 and TRBJ1-1. TRBV21-1 is a pseudogene locus. The sequence was collected from a man aged 30-40 years with alopecia areata. Some clones in this sample may be carry-over from other donors' samples. Sequencing was performed on whole blood, taken in connection with sensitization to the hapten diphenylcyclopropenone (DPC). The CDR3 protein is CASSKEIIQNPELRAFF. CDR3 in DNA: TGTGCCAGCAGCAAGGAAATTATCCAGAACCCAGAACTACGGGCTTTCTTT.